Listed below are T cell receptor beta chains from one sample, sequenced in a study of cytomegalovirus exposure and HLA in healthy donors. Repertoires were generated with immunoSEQ multiplex PCR, while TCRdb's copy carries only in-frame clones and drops some. Found here are about 330,000 clones, roughly 89% of them singletons; the top ten hold about 0.8%. The sample comprised PBMCs. These receptors originate from a woman aged 18-30 years in good health and CMV-seronegative. Both conserved end residues are part of each CDR3. The order of the fields is V gene, J gene, D gene, CDR3 protein. D genes are given only for firm matches.

V: TRBV6-6
J: TRBJ2-1
D: NA
CDR3: CASSYSMAAYNEQFF

V: TRBV15
J: TRBJ2-2
D: TRBD2
CDR3: CATSRVVGGDSGELFF

V: TRBV28
J: TRBJ1-1
D: TRBD1
CDR3: CASSFPWTGNTEAFF

V: TRBV2
J: TRBJ2-3
D: TRBD2
CDR3: CASSGAGGTDTQYF

V: TRBV7-9
J: TRBJ2-1
D: TRBD2
CDR3: CASSPIAGEVWYEQFF

V: TRBV5-4
J: TRBJ2-2
D: NA
CDR3: CASSLSLEVTGELFF

V: TRBV9
J: TRBJ2-7
D: TRBD2
CDR3: CASSVGGSGYEQYF

V: TRBV6-1
J: TRBJ2-1
D: TRBD1
CDR3: CASSPGDRPEQFF

V: TRBV29-1
J: TRBJ2-3
D: NA
CDR3: CSVPTSGGTDTQYF

V: TRBV4-3
J: TRBJ1-4
D: NA
CDR3: CASSQEMAGAREKLFF

V: TRBV10-3
J: TRBJ2-6
D: NA
CDR3: CAISDYRVRQDLSGANVLTF

V: TRBV5-1
J: TRBJ1-1
D: NA
CDR3: CASSLGQMNTEAFF

V: TRBV18
J: TRBJ2-7
D: NA
CDR3: CASTTGYEQYF

V: TRBV18
J: TRBJ2-7
D: NA
CDR3: CASSPPGAYEQYF

V: TRBV7-9
J: TRBJ2-7
D: NA
CDR3: CASSRDYEQYF

V: TRBV5-4
J: TRBJ2-5
D: NA
CDR3: CASSRQGGETQYF

V: TRBV4-3
J: TRBJ2-1
D: TRBD2
CDR3: CASSQDLAAGAYNEQFF

V: TRBV13
J: TRBJ2-1
D: NA
CDR3: CASSLRKGNEQFF

V: TRBV9
J: TRBJ2-7
D: TRBD2
CDR3: CASSVSGLAASYEQYF

V: TRBV4-3
J: TRBJ2-1
D: TRBD2
CDR3: CASSPAGGPRVEQFF

V: TRBV27
J: TRBJ1-2
D: NA
CDR3: CASSSKTEYGYTF

V: TRBV7-2
J: TRBJ2-1
D: NA
CDR3: CASSSGADYNEQFF

V: TRBV29-1
J: TRBJ2-1
D: NA
CDR3: CSVGPGIQFF

V: TRBV5-1
J: TRBJ2-5
D: TRBD2
CDR3: CASSFPLAGGSETQYF

V: TRBV11-2
J: TRBJ2-1
D: NA
CDR3: CASRLAPADNEQFF

V: TRBV5-1
J: TRBJ2-1
D: TRBD2
CDR3: CASAPGRESYNEQFF

V: TRBV29-1
J: TRBJ2-4
D: TRBD2
CDR3: CSVRTSGAQGAKNIQYF

V: TRBV7-2
J: TRBJ1-1
D: NA
CDR3: CASSLDARGAEAFF

V: TRBV5-6
J: TRBJ1-1
D: NA
CDR3: CASSSLSDMNTEAFF

V: TRBV11-1
J: TRBJ2-1
D: NA
CDR3: CASTFARGSYNEQFF

V: TRBV28
J: TRBJ1-2
D: TRBD1
CDR3: CASSPGTGGNLGGYTF

V: TRBV27
J: TRBJ1-1
D: NA
CDR3: CASSLKQMNTEAFF

V: TRBV28
J: TRBJ2-7
D: NA
CDR3: CASSLRGLEQYF

V: TRBV4-1
J: TRBJ2-1
D: TRBD2
CDR3: CASSQVTSGSNEQFF

V: TRBV4-1
J: TRBJ2-7
D: TRBD1
CDR3: CASSQRQGSYEQYF

V: TRBV5-8
J: TRBJ1-5
D: NA
CDR3: CASSPGISNQPQHF

V: TRBV2
J: TRBJ2-7
D: NA
CDR3: CASSSLEALYEQYF

V: TRBV13
J: TRBJ2-7
D: TRBD1
CDR3: CASSLAGQATYEQYF

V: TRBV14
J: TRBJ2-3
D: NA
CDR3: CASNSARDTIDTQYF

V: TRBV4-1
J: TRBJ2-7
D: NA
CDR3: CASSQLQELEQYF

V: TRBV30
J: TRBJ2-7
D: TRBD2
CDR3: CAWRGAGDSEQYF